This T cell receptor beta chain comes out of a study of monozygotic twins with inflammatory bowel disease (dated 2019 in TCRdb). Concerning the study at large: In total, around 30 monozygotic twin pairs made up the full study: 19 Danish pairs, all IBD-discordant, plus nine German pairs, of which four were IBD-concordant and five were IBD-discordant. Disease-associated traits were sought mainly through comparisons between IBD patients and their genetically identical healthy co-twins within discordant pairs. Each individual had, on average, about 151 000 unique TCRalpha sequences and 181 000 unique TCRbeta sequences available for analysis.

What the study reported, not specific to this receptor: Differing immunosuppressive treatments among patients may have added background noise and inter-individual variability to the repertoires. IBD patients shared fewer clonotypes with other individuals than healthy twins did, most markedly in patients showing signs of disease activity. Different T cell subtypes could not be distinguished in the analysis. Measured by the inverse Simpson index, TCRbeta repertoire diversity was lower in IBD patients than in their healthy co-twins. The results gave no support for a single strong signal or clonotype linked to IBD. Concordant and discordant twins showed no difference in repertoire similarity, possibly because of limited statistical power.

With regard to this clonotype: It lacks a known antigen.

From each donor, a roughly 2.5 ml peripheral blood sample was collected into PAXgene tubes and kept at -80 degrees C. Without T cell sorting, total RNA was isolated from whole blood using the PAXgene blood miRNA kit on an automated QIAcube. Peripheral blood from monozygotic twin pairs who were concordant or discordant for inflammatory bowel disease underwent deep TCRalpha and TCRbeta repertoire profiling using unique molecular barcoding. Smoking habits were recorded for all twin pairs, and individuals were classified as current, former or never smokers. Libraries came from 5' RACE. Each TCR library was prepared from 3,000 to 4,500 ng of total RNA. For each sample, cDNA was synthesized in eight separate reactions using SMARTScribe reverse transcriptase. Unique molecular identifiers containing a 6-nucleotide sample barcode were introduced through template switching during cDNA synthesis. TCRalpha and TCRbeta cDNA was amplified by two nested PCRs of around 15 and 9 cycles, with bead purification after each PCR. Before amplification, the cDNA was both treated with uracil DNA-glycosylase and purified with the QIAquick PCR purification kit. The second PCR added Illumina TruSeq-compatible adapters along with sample-specific barcodes. Library quality and concentration were checked on TapeStation and Qubit, and libraries were pooled at about 5 ng each. Pooled libraries were sequenced on an Illumina HiSeq2500 single-index Rapid Run with 2 x 100 bp reads and custom sequencing primers. Per the source publication's procedure: MiGEC version 1.2.6 was used for UMI-based consensus assembly to correct PCR and sequencing errors. V(D)J alignment, clonotype assembly and CDR3 extraction were performed with MiXCR version 2.1.1. To normalise gene usage, clonotype sharing and MAIT/NKT TCR abundance, the analysis used the top 1000, 10 000 and 20 000 clonotypes per sample. Diversity was computed as the inverse Simpson index with the vegan R package after downsampling to 27 000 UMIs. Paired Mann-Whitney U tests were applied to discordant twin pairs, and Benjamini-Hochberg correction was used for multiple testing. One entry per CDR3 protein sequence results from the TCRdb reprocessing of the reads, with DNA left out. These V and J calls derive from TCRdb rather than the authors' analysis. This sample's table contains 160,000 or so distinct CDR3 sequences. The biggest ten clones account for 2.4% of the sample.

Spanning cysteine to phenylalanine, the CDR3 consists of 13 amino acids. No nucleotide data were recorded. From a lookup of the germline V gene, CDR1 and CDR2 are SGHRS and YFSETQ. What was sequenced was blood. The chain was built from TRBV5-1 and TRBJ2-5; the D call of TRBD1 rests on TCRdb alone, since no DNA is present to check it. The clonotype comes from a human donor with ulcerative colitis or Crohn's disease, or a healthy co-twin of an affected twin (not recorded which). The CDR3 amino acid sequence is: CASSQQGGETQYF.